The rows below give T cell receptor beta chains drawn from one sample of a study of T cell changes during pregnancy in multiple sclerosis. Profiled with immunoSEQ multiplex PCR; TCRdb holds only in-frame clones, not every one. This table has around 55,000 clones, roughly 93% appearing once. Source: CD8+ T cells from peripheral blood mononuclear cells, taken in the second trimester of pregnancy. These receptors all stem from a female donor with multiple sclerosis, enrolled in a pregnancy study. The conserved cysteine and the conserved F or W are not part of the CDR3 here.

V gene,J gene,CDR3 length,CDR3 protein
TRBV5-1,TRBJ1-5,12,ASSRTGGNQPQH
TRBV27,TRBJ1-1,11,ASSYGQNTEAF
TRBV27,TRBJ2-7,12,ASSLKAFSYEQY
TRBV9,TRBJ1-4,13,ASSVDTGLNEKLF
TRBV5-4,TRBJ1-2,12,ASSFIADRDNYT
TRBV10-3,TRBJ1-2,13,AIRRQGREYYGYT
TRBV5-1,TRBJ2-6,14,ASSSQRGTGANVLT
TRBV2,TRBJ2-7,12,ASSEIQTLYEQY
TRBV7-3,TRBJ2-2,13,ASRTMASNTGELF
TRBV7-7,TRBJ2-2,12,ASSSGVNTGELF
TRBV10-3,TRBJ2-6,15,AISRGDRGSGANVLT
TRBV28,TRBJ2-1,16,ASSRGTSGFPGYNEQF
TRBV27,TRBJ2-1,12,ASSGLAGNNEQF
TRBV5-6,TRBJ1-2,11,ASSFSNNYGYT
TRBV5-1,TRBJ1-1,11,ASSLGERTEAF
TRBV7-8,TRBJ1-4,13,ASSSAGTGDEKLF
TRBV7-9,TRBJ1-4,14,ASSPRQGKGKEKLF
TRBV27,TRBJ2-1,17,ASSLIPGLAESSYNEQF
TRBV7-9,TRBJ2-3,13,ASSGGTSGKHTQY
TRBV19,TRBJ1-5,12,ASSPGQKNQPQH
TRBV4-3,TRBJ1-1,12,ASSQDSRVTEAF
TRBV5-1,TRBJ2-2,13,ASSYHRGNTGELF
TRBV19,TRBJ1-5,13,ASRLTGTGTQGQH
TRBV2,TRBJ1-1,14,ASRPRDRAMNTEAF
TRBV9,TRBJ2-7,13,ASSVRDRVKDEQY
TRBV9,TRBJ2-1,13,ASSDSGRDSAEQF
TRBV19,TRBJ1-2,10,ASTLGGHGYT
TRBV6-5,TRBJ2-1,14,ASSYQRQGVHNEQF
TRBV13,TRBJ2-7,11,ASSWGQGVEQY
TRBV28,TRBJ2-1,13,ASDRDRGFYNEQF
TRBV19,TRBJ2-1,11,ASSIASINEQF
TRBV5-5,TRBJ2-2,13,ASSFWRENTGELF
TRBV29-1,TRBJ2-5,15,SVSAGGPYGYQETQY
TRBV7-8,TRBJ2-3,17,ASSLGLLAGGPGADTQY
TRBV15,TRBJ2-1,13,ATSSRLAVHNEQF
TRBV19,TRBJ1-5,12,ASSIDSRNQPQH
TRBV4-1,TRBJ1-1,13,ASSPIGQGHTEAF
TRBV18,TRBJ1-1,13,AMTSLEGVYTEAF
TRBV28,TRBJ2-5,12,ASSSRTAQETQY
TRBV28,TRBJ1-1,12,ASSLLTGSTEAF
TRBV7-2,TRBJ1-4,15,ASSLPGQGISNEKLF
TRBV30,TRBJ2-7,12,AWKWMASGYEQY
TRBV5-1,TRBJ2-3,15,ASSLDVSGTSTDTQY